The subject of this entry is one T cell receptor beta chain. The antigen is not known. Clones were sequenced by immunoSEQ multiplex PCR, and TCRdb holds only the in-frame ones, with some missing. The sample includes some 96,000 clones, 88% of them seen just once. This sample is drawn from a study of T cell responses to AZD1222 COVID-19 vaccine. The study, taken as a whole, reports: Researchers report vaccine-associated CD4 TCRs spanning spike, with dominance at 160-218 and 743-854. There were mostly white British donors and more females than males, and clonal diversity was possibly underestimated. Seropositive AZD1222 recipients at baseline numbered only five or six.

V was pared by 3 bases and J by 2 bases, with 5 bases of the junction left unmatched. Germline assignment: CDR1 SGHDN and CDR2 FVKESK. The CDR3 consists of 15 residues. Sequences were derived from peripheral blood, sampled on day 0 of AZD1222 vaccination. The chain employs TRBV14 and TRBJ1-1, with TRBD1 matching 8 bases. The TCR was taken from an adult in good health. The CDR3 reads CASSQTGTGNTEAFF. CDR3 nucleotide sequence: TGTGCCAGCAGCCAGACCGGGACAGGAAACACTGAAGCTTTCTTT.